Here is one TCR beta chain with its context. The antigen is unknown. This record belongs to a study of T cell repertoires in cytomegalovirus infection. Background on the study: Both recently identified HLA-C-restricted and well-studied HLA-B-restricted CMV epitopes were used in the study. Public TCR beta signatures were indicative of both CMV infection and a matching HLA type.

Findings of the study overall: HLA-C-restricted TCR beta clonotypes specific for CMV led the ex vivo response.

Trimming removed 5 bases from V and 0 bases from J, with 14 bases in between. This CDR3 region has 16 residues. TCRdb re-analysed the reads in MiXCR, keeping a single row per CDR3 protein. This table holds about 890,000 distinct CDR3 sequences, 25% to 40% found once. This sequence joins TRBV12-3 or TRBV12-4 and TRBJ2-4; no clear D. The sequences come from cultured CD8+ T cells from PBMCs, collected from culture after CMV antigen stimulation. The TCR was taken from a human donor in good health (CMV status not recorded). Some clones in this sample may be carry-over from other donors' samples. The CDR3 nucleotides are TGTGCCAGCAGTGATAGTCAGGTCTCAGCCAAAAACATTCAGTACTTC. The encoded protein is CASSDSQVSAKNIQYF.